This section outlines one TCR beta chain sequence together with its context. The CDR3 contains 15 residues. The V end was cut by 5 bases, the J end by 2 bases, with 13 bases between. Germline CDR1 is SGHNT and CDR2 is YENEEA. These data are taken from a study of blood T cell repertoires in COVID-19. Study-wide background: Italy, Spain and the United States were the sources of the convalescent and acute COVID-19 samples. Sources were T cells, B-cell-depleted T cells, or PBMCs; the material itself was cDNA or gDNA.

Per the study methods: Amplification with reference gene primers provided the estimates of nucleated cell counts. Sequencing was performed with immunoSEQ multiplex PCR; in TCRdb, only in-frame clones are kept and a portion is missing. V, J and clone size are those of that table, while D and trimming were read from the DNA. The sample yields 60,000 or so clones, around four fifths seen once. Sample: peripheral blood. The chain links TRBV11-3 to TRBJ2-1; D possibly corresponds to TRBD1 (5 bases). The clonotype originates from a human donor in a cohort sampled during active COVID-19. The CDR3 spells CASSADQGPYNEQFF. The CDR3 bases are TGTGCCAGCAGCGCGGACCAGGGCCCCTACAATGAGCAGTTCTTC.